Sequencing of this T cell receptor beta chain was carried out in a study of cytomegalovirus exposure and HLA in healthy donors. Points on this clone: Its antigen is not identified.

General observations from the study: There were a few CMV-associated chains whose specificity for CMV antigens was confirmed in vitro. Within the 100 to 150 validation repertoires, first-cohort TCR clusters tended to co-occur, according to a later analysis. Cytomegalovirus association was listed for about 150 TCR beta chains. Rare sequences made up most TCRs, while some public TCRs were found in many donors.

Repertoires were generated with immunoSEQ multiplex PCR, while TCRdb's copy carries only in-frame clones and drops some. The repertoire holds 150,000 or so clones, with 80% to 90% as singletons. The CDR3 contains 13 residues. Trimming cost V 3 bases and J 1 base, with 9 bases left between them. The V gene's germline CDR1 is SQVTM and CDR2 ANQGSEA. The J gene is TRBJ1-1, the V gene TRBV29-1, with a possible D match to TRBD1 (5 bases). The TCR originated in a woman in her twenties or thirties in good health and CMV-seronegative. What was sequenced was PBMCs. The CDR3 DNA reads TGCAGCGTTGAGGCAGGGCCGAACACTGAAGCTTTCTTT. Amino acids: CSVEAGPNTEAFF. The full variable domain, completed using reference TRBV29-1 and TRBJ1-1, is SAVISQKPSRDICQRGTSLTIQCQVDSQVTMMFWYRQQPGQSLTLIATANQGSEATYESGFVIDKFPISRPNLTFSTLTVSNMSPEDSSIYLCSVEAGPNTEAFFGQGTRLTVV.